This record covers a single T cell receptor beta chain. The sample comes from a study of blood T cell repertoires in COVID-19. The overall study: Donors in the United States, Italy and Spain gave samples during acute or convalescent COVID-19. PBMCs, B-cell-depleted T cells, or T cells were the source of the cDNA or gDNA that made up the material.

The authors' processing: Amplifying reference gene primers gave estimates of nucleated cell counts. The data were produced by immunoSEQ multiplex PCR, yet TCRdb's version contains in-frame clones alone and is incomplete. V, J and clone size are taken as reported in that table, and D and trimming were inferred from the DNA itself. The sample comprises 250,000 to 400,000 clones, about nine tenths of which are singletons, and 1% rests with the top ten. Germline CDR1 and CDR2: MDHEN and SYDVKM. J gave up 3 bases and V 4 bases, and 3 bases lay outside the gene matches. The CDR3 loop spans 13 amino acids. The rearrangement uses TRBV28 and TRBJ2-7; 7 bases match TRBD1. The TCR was taken from a man aged 50 to 59 with active or convalescent COVID-19. The sequencing sample was made of peripheral blood. The DNA of the CDR3 is TGTGCCAGCAGTTCGGGACAGAGCTACGAGCAGTACTTC. Its translation is CASSSGQSYEQYF.